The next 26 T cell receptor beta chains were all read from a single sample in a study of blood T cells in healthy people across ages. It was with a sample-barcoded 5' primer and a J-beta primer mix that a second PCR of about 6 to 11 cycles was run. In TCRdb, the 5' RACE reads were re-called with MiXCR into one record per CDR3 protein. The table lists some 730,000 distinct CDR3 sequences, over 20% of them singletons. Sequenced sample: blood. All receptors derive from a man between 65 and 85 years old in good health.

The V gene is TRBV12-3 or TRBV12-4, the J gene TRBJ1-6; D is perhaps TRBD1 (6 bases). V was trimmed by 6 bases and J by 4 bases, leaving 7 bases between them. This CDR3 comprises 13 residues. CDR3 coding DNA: TGTGCCAGCAGAGGACAGTATAATTCACCCCTCCACTTT. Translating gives CASRGQYNSPLHF.

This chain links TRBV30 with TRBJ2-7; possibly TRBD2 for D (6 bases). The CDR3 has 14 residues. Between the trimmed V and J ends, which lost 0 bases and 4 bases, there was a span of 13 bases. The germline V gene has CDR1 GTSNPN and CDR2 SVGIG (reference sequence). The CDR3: CAWSVGGGGYEQYV. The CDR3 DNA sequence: TGTGCCTGGAGTGTCGGGGGAGGAGGGTACGAGCAGTACGTC.

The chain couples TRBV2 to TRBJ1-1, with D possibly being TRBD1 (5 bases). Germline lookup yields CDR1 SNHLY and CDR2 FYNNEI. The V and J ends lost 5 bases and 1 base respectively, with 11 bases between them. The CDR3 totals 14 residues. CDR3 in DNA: TGTGCCAGCAGTCAGGCGGGGCCGAACACTGAAGCTTTCTTT. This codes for CASSQAGPNTEAFF.

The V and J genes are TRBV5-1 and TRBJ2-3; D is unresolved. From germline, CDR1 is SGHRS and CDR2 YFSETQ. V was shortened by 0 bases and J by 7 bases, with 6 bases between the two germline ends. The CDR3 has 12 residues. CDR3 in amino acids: CASSLDGNTQYF. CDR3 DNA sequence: TGCGCCAGCAGCTTGGATGGAAATACGCAGTATTTT.

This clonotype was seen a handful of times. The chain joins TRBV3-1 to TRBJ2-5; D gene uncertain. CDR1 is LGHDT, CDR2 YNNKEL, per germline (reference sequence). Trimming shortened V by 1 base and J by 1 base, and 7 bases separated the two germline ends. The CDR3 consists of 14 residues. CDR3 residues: CASSQVPLQETQYF. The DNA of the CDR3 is TGTGCCAGCAGCCAAGTTCCGCTCCAAGAGACCCAGTACTTC.

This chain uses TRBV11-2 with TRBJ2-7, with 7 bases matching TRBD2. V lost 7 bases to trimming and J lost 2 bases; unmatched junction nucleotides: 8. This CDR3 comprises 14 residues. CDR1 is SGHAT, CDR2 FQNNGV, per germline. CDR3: CASTWERGPYEQYF. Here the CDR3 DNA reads TGTGCCAGCACCTGGGAGCGGGGCCCCTACGAGCAGTACTTC.

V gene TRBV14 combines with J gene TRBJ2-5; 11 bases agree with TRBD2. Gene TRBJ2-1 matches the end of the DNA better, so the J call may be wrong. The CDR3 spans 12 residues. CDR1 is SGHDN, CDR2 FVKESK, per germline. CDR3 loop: CASSAGLAVQFF. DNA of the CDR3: TGTGCCAGCTCTGCGGGACTAGCGGTTCAGTTCTTC.

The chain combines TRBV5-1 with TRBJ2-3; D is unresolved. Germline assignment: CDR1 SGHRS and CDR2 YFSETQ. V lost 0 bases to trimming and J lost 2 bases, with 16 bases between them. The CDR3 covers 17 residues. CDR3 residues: CASSLAKITANTDTQYF. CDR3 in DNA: TGCGCCAGCAGCTTGGCGAAGATAACAGCCAACACAGATACGCAGTATTTT. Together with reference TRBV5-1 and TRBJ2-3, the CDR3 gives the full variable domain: KAGVTQTPRYLIKTRGQQVTLSCSPISGHRSVSWYQQTPGQGLQFLFEYFSETQRNKGNFPGRFSGRQFSNSRSEMNVSTLELGDSALYLCASSLAKITANTDTQYFGPGTRLTVL.

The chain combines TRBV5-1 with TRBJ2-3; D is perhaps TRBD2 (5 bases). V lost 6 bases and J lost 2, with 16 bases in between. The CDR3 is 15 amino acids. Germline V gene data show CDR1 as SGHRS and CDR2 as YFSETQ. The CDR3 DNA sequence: TGCGCCAGCATTCGGAGTCAGCGGTTCACAGATACGCAGTATTTT. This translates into CASIRSQRFTDTQYF.

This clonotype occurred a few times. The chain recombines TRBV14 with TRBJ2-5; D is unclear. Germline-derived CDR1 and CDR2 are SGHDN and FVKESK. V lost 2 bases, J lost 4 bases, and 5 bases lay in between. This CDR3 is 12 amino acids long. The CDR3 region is CASSQSVETQYF. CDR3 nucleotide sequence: TGTGCCAGCAGCCAAAGCGTAGAGACCCAGTACTTC.

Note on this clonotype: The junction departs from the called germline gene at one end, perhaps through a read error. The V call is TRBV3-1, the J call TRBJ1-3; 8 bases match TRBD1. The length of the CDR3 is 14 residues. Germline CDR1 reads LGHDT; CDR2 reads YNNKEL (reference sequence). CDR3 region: CASSRQGTGDTIYF. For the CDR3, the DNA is TGTGCCAGCAGCCGACAGGGGACTGGAGACACCATATATTTT.

Here the CDR3 DNA reads TGTGCCAGCGACTCCCAGGGGGAATCCTACGAGCAGTACTTC. It is translated as CASDSQGESYEQYF. J is TRBJ2-7 and V is TRBV2; 7 nucleotides agree with TRBD1. The CDR3 runs 14 residues. Germline lookup yields CDR1 SNHLY and CDR2 FYNNEI. V shed 8 bases, J shed 1 base, and the junction held 8 bases outside the gene matches.

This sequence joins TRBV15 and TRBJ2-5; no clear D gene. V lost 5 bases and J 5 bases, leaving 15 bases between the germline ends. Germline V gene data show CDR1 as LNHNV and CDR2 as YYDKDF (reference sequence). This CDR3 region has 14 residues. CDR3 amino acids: CATSQAIGRETQYF. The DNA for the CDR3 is TGTGCCACCAGCCAAGCGATAGGTCGGGAGACCCAGTACTTC.

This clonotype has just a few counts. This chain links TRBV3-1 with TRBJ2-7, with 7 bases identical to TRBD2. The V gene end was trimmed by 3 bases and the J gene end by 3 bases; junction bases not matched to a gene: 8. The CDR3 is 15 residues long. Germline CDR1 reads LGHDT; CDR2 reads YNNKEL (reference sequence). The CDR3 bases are TGTGCCAGCAGCCAGATAAGCGGGACTAACTACGAGCAGTACTTC. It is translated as CASSQISGTNYEQYF.

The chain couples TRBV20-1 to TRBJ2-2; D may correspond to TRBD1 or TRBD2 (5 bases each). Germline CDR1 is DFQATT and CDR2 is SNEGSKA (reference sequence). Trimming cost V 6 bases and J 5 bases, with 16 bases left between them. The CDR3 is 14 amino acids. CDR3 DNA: TGCAGTGCCCAACGGGACGGACTTACCGGGGAGCTGTTTTTT. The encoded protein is CSAQRDGLTGELFF.

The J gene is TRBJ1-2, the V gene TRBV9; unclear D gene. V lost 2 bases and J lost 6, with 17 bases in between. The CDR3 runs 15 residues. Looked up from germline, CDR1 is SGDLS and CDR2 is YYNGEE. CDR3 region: CASSVPKGGFHGYTF. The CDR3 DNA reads TGTGCCAGCAGCGTGCCTAAGGGAGGTTTCCATGGCTACACCTTC.

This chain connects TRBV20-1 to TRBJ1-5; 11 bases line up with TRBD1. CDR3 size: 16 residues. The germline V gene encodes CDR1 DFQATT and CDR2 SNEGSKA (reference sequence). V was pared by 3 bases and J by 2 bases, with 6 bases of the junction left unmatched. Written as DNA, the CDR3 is TGCAGTGCTAGCCCTGGACAGGGGGCTGGCAATCAGCCCCAGCATTTT. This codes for CSASPGQGAGNQPQHF.

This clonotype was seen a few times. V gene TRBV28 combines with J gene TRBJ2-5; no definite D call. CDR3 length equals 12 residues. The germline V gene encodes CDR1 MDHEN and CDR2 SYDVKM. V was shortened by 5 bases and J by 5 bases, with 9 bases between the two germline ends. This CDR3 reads CASSGTLETQYF. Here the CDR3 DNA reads TGTGCCAGCAGTGGCACCCTCGAGACCCAGTACTTC.

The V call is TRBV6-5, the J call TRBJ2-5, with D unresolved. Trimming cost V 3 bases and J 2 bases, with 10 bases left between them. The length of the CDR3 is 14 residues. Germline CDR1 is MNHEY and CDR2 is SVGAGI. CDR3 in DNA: TGTGCCAGCAGTTATTTGGTTTCTCAAGAGACCCAGTACTTC. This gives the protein CASSYLVSQETQYF.

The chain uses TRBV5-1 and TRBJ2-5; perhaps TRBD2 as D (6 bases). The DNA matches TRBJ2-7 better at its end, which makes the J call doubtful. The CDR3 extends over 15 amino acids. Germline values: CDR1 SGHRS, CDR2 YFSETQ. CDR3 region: CASRDSKRVRDEQYV. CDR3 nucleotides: TGCGCCAGCCGGGACTCGAAGCGGGTAAGGGACGAGCAGTACGTC.

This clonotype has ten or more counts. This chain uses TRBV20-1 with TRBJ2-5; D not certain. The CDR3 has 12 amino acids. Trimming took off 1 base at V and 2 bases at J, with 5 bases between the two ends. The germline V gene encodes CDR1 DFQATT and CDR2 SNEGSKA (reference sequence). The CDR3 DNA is TGCAGTGCTAGAGGTGGGCAAGAGACCCAGTACTTC. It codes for CSARGGQETQYF.

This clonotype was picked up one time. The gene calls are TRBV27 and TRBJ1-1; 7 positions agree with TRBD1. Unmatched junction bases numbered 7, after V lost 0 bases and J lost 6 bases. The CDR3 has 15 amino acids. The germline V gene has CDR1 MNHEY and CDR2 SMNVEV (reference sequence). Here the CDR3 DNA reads TGTGCCAGCAGTTTATCGACAGGGATAAGGGCTGAAGCTTTCTTT. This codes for CASSLSTGIRAEAFF.

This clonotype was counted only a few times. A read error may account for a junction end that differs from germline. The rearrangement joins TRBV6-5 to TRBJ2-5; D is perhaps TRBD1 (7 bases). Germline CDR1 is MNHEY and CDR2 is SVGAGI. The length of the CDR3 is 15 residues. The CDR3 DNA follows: TGTGCCAGCAGCCCCGGCGGGACAGCTGGCAATGAGCAGTCCTTC. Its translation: CASSPGGTAGNEQSF.

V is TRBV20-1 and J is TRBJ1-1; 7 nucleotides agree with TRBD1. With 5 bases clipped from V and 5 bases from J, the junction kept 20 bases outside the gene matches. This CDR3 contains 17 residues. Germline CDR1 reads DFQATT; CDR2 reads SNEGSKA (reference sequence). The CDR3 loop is CSAQDLTGDWGTTEAFF. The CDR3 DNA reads TGCAGTGCTCAAGACTTAACAGGGGATTGGGGTACGACTGAAGCTTTCTTT.

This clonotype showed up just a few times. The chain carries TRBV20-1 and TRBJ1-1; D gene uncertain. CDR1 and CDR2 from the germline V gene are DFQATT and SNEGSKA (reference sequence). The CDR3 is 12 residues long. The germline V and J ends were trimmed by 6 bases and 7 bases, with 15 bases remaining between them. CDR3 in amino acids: CSAAYSNVEAFF. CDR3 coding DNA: TGCAGTGCAGCCTATAGTAACGTTGAAGCTTTCTTT.

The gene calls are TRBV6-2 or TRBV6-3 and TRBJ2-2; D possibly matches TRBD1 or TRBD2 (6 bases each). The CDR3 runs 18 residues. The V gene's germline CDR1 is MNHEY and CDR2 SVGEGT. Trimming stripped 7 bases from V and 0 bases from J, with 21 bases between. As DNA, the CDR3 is TGTGCCAGCATTCCGAAGGGACTCGGGACACCGAACACCGGGGAGCTGTTTTTT. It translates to CASIPKGLGTPNTGELFF.